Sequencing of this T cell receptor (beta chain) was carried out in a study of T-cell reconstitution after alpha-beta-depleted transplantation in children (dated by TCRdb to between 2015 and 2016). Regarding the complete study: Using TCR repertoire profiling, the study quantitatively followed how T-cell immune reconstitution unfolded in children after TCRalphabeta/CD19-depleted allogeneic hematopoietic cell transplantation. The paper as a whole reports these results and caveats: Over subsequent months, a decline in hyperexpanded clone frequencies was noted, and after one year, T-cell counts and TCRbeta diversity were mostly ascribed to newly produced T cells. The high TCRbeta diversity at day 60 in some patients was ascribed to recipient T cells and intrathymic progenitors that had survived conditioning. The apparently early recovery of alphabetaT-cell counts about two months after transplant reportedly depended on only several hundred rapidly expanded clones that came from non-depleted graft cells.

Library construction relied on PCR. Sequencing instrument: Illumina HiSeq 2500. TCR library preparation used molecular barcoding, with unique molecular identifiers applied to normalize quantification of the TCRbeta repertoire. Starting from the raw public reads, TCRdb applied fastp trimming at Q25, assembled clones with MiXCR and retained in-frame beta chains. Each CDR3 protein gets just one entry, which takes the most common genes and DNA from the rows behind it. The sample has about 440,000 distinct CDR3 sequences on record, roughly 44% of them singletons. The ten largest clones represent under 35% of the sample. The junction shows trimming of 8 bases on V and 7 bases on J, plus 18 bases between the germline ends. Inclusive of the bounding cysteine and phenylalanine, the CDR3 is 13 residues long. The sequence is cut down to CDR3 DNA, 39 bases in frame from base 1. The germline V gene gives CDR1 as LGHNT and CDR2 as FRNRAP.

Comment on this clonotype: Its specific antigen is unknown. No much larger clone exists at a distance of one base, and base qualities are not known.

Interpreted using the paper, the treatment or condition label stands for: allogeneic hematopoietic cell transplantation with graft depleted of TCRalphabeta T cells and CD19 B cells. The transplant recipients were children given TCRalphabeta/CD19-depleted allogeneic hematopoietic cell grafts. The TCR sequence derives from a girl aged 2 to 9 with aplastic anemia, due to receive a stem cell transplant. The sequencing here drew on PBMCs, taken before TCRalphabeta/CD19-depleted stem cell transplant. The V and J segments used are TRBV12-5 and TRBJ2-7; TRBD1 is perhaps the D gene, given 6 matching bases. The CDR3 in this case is CASLRGSRREQYF. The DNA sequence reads TGTGCTAGTCTGAGGGGGAGTAGACGGGAGCAGTACTTC.